The next 23 T cell receptor beta chains were all read from a single sample in a study of blood T cell repertoires in COVID-19. Measured with immunoSEQ multiplex PCR; TCRdb has only the in-frame clones, and not every one. The table lists more than 35,000 clones, roughly 75% of them singletons, with around 40% in the top ten. The sequencing sample was made of peripheral blood. The source is an elderly man with active or convalescent COVID-19.

V gene TRBV3-1 (or the pseudogene TRBV3-2) combines with J gene TRBJ2-7, with TRBD2 identical over 10 bases. The J segment lost 1 base and the V segment lost 3 bases, leaving 3 bases of the junction unmatched. CDR1 and CDR2 from the germline V gene are LGHDT and YNNKEL (reference sequence). The CDR3 has 15 amino acids. CDR3 coding DNA: TGTGCCAGCAGCCAGGGACTAGCGCTTTCCTACGAGCAGTACTTC. It specifies CASSQGLALSYEQYF.

The chain is built from TRBV5-4 and TRBJ2-1, with 10 bases lining up with TRBD1. The V segment lost 2 bases and the J segment 6 bases; nucleotides outside the gene matches: 5. CDR1 is SGHNT and CDR2 is YYREEE in the germline V gene (reference sequence). The CDR3 contains 15 residues. In nucleotides, the CDR3 is TGTGCCAGCAGCTTAATGGACAGGGGGGGCAATGAGCAGTTCTTC. Its translation: CASSLMDRGGNEQFF.

The genes are TRBV28 and TRBJ2-7; 11 nucleotides align to TRBD2. V lost 10 bases, J lost 7 bases, and 12 bases stayed unmatched. Germline lookup yields CDR1 MDHEN and CDR2 SYDVKM. This CDR3 has 14 residues. CDR3 in DNA: TGTGCCACCCAGAGAGTAGCGGGAGGGCGGGAGCAGTACTTC. Protein sequence: CATQRVAGGREQYF.

The gene calls are TRBV3-1 (or the pseudogene TRBV3-2) and TRBJ1-4, with 10 bases matching TRBD1. V dropped 5 bases and J dropped 6; count of bases not matched to a gene: 3. Germline CDR1 and CDR2: LGHDT and YNNKEL (reference sequence). The length of the CDR3 is 14 residues. The DNA for the CDR3 is TGTGCCAGCAGCGCGGGACAGGGGTATGAAAAACTGTTTTTT. Residues: CASSAGQGYEKLFF.

The gene calls are TRBV6-5 and TRBJ2-7; TRBD1 matches at 9 bases. Germline V gene lookup returns CDR1 MNHEY and CDR2 SVGAGI. V lost 7 bases and J lost 5; bases outside the gene matches: 12. The CDR3 spans 15 residues. The CDR3 reads CASTYRDRESHEQYF. CDR3 nucleotide sequence: TGTGCCAGCACCTACCGGGACAGGGAGTCCCACGAGCAGTACTTC.

The genes are TRBV27 and TRBJ2-5; D call uncertain. The CDR3 is made up of 15 amino acids. V lost 6 bases to trimming and J lost 1 base, with 15 bases between them. Germline V gives CDR1 MNHEY, CDR2 SMNVEV (reference sequence). As DNA, the CDR3 is TGTGCCAGCAGACCCTGGGTCGGGTTCCAAGAGACCCAGTACTTC. Translated, it gives CASRPWVGFQETQYF.

The genes are TRBV4-2 and TRBJ2-3; 7 positions match TRBD2. CDR1 LGHNA and CDR2 YNFKEQ come from the germline V gene. The V gene end was trimmed by 7 bases and the J gene end by 5 bases; junction bases not matched to a gene: 6. The CDR3 loop spans 13 amino acids. For the CDR3, the DNA is TGTGCCAGCACCAGCGGGGACCAAGATACGCAGTATTTT. Translated, it gives CASTSGDQDTQYF.

This clone has just one count. The chain combines TRBV4-1 with TRBJ1-1; a weak D match, TRBD1 (6 bases). CDR1 is MGHRA, CDR2 YSYEKL, per germline. The CDR3 runs to 14 residues. Deletions cut 4 bases from V and 2 bases from J, with 11 bases between. The CDR3 DNA sequence: TGCGCCAGCAGCCCCTTGACAGGTAACACTGAAGCTTTCTTT. Protein: CASSPLTGNTEAFF.

The genes are TRBV7-2 and TRBJ1-6, with D possibly being TRBD1 (5 bases). This CDR3 contains 16 residues. Germline assignment: CDR1 SGHTA and CDR2 FQGNSA. V gave up 0 bases and J gave up 5 bases, with 11 bases separating them. CDR3 DNA sequence: TGTGCCAGCAGCTTAGCGGGGCGGGGAAATAATTCACCCCTCCACTTT. The encoded protein is CASSLAGRGNNSPLHF.

J is TRBJ1-3 and V is TRBV11-3; 8 nucleotides match TRBD1. From germline, CDR1 is SGHNT and CDR2 YENEEA. This CDR3 region has 16 residues. The trim removed 5 bases at V and 0 bases at J, leaving 6 bases unmatched. In DNA, the CDR3 is TGTGCCAGCAGCCCTGGACAGGGCGGCTCTGGAAACACCATATATTTT. Encoded protein: CASSPGQGGSGNTIYF. The whole variable domain, filled in from reference TRBV11-3 and TRBJ1-3, reads EAGVVQSPRYKIIEKKQPVAFWCNPISGHNTLYWYLQNLGQGPELLIRYENEEAVDDSQLPKDRFSAERLKGVDSTLKIQPAELGDSAVYLCASSPGQGGSGNTIYFGEGSWLTVV.

The chain is built from TRBV5-1 and TRBJ2-7, with 10 bases aligning to TRBD1. The CDR3 runs 14 residues. The J segment lost 6 bases and the V segment lost 4 bases, leaving 7 bases of the junction unmatched. Germline V gene data show CDR1 as SGHRS and CDR2 as YFSETQ. In nucleotides, the CDR3 is TGCGCCAGCAGCGATCCGGGACAGGGGAGCGAGCAGTACTTC. It specifies CASSDPGQGSEQYF.

The rearrangement joins TRBV19 to TRBJ1-1; possible D gene TRBD1, 5 bases. V dropped 7 bases and J dropped 5 bases, with 17 bases sitting between them. The germline gives CDR1 LNHDA, CDR2 SQIVND (reference sequence). The CDR3 length is 14 residues. The CDR3, as DNA: TGTGCCAGTACCTCGGGTATCGGGGGTACTGAAGCTTTCTTT. As protein: CASTSGIGGTEAFF. Complete variable domain (other parts from reference TRBV19 and TRBJ1-1): DGGITQSPKYLFRKEGQNVTLSCEQNLNHDAMYWYRQDPGQGLRLIYYSQIVNDFQKGDIAEGYSVSREKKESFPLTVTSAQKNPTAFYLCASTSGIGGTEAFFGQGTRLTVV.

This chain uses TRBV27 with TRBJ2-7, with D tentatively TRBD1 (7 bases). Germline V gene sequence: CDR1 MNHEY, CDR2 SMNVEV (reference sequence). The length of the CDR3 is 14 residues. Trimming pared 5 bases from V and 3 bases from J, leaving 14 bases between. The DNA for the CDR3 is TGTGCCAGCAGTCCGGGGGACAGCCACTACGAGCAGTACTTC. It is translated as CASSPGDSHYEQYF.

The rearrangement links TRBV19 to TRBJ2-1; 8 bases fit TRBD2. Germline CDR1 is LNHDA and CDR2 is SQIVND (reference sequence). V was pared by 4 bases and J by 9 bases, with 8 bases of the junction left unmatched. CDR3 size: 14 residues. The CDR3 here is CASSSWRGVVEQFF. DNA for the CDR3: TGTGCCAGTAGTAGCTGGCGGGGGGTGGTTGAGCAGTTCTTC.

The chain joins TRBV14 to TRBJ2-7, with 11 positions matching TRBD2. The CDR3 loop spans 15 amino acids. Unmatched junction bases numbered 3, after V lost 1 base and J lost 4 bases. The V gene's germline CDR1 is SGHDN and CDR2 FVKESK. The CDR3 bases are TGTGCCAGCAGCCAAGGACTAGCGGGACCTTACGAGCAGTACTTC. Amino acid sequence: CASSQGLAGPYEQYF.

The chain recombines TRBV19 with TRBJ2-1; 7 nucleotides agree with TRBD2. The CDR3 totals 14 residues. CDR1 and CDR2 (germline): LNHDA, SQIVND (reference sequence). Trimming removed 9 bases from V and 0 bases from J; junction bases left unmatched: 5. As DNA, the CDR3 is TGTGCCAGCTCAGCGGGGAGCTCCTACAATGAGCAGTTCTTC. Residues: CASSAGSSYNEQFF.

The chain is built from TRBV5-1 and TRBJ2-1; the D gene could be TRBD1 or TRBD2 (11 bases each). Between the trimmed V and J ends, which lost 4 bases and 7 bases, there was a span of 33 bases. Per germline, CDR1 SGHRS and CDR2 YFSETQ. The CDR3 is made up of 20 amino acids. The CDR3 DNA reads TGCGCCAGCAGCAGAGGGACAGGGGGAGGATTAGCGGGAGGGCCGAATGAGCAGTTCTTC. Protein: CASSRGTGGGLAGGPNEQFF.

This clone has just a few counts. CDR3 in amino acids: CASSPLTGGKGETQYF. CDR3 DNA: TGTGCCAGCAGCCCGCTGACAGGGGGCAAAGGAGAGACCCAGTACTTC. This chain uses TRBV5-5 with TRBJ2-5, with TRBD1 identical over 10 bases. The CDR3 is made up of 16 amino acids. The germline V gene has CDR1 SGHKS and CDR2 YYEKEE (reference sequence). The V segment lost 4 bases and the J segment 4 bases; nucleotides outside the gene matches: 10.

This clone was detected only once. The chain combines TRBV9 with TRBJ2-7; 10 bases map to TRBD2. The J segment lost 3 bases and the V segment lost 0 bases, leaving 3 bases of the junction unmatched. The CDR3 consists of 15 residues. From germline, CDR1 is SGDLS and CDR2 YYNGEE. The CDR3 DNA reads as TGTGCCAGCAGCGTAGCGTCTAGCGGGGGCTACGAGCAGTACTTC. Translation: CASSVASSGGYEQYF.

The J gene is TRBJ1-2, the V gene TRBV4-2, with a tentative D call TRBD1 (5 bases). Deletions cut 7 bases from V and 4 bases from J, with 28 bases between. Germline V CDR1 and CDR2: LGHNA, YNFKEQ. The CDR3 length is 18 residues. The CDR3 DNA follows: TGTGCCAGCAAATCGAGCGCACAAGGTTGGGGCGGTTCCTATGGCTACACCTTC. Its translation is CASKSSAQGWGGSYGYTF.

The V gene is TRBV7-9, the J gene TRBJ2-3; D gene uncertain. Per the germline V gene, CDR1 is SEHNR and CDR2 is FQNEAQ (reference sequence). The length of the CDR3 is 14 residues. The V gene lost 4 bases and the J gene lost 4 bases, with 12 bases spanning the gap. The CDR3 coding sequence is TGTGCCAGCAGCTCCGACCCCAGGCCAGATACGCAGTATTTT. This translates into CASSSDPRPDTQYF.

This chain joins TRBV11-3 and TRBJ2-3; 9 bases are shared with TRBD2. The CDR3 runs to 15 residues. The germline V gene encodes CDR1 SGHNT and CDR2 YENEEA. With 2 bases clipped from V and 4 bases from J, the junction kept 4 bases outside the gene matches. CDR3 amino acids: CASSLTAGGPDTQYF. In DNA, the CDR3 is TGTGCCAGCAGCTTAACGGCGGGGGGGCCAGATACGCAGTATTTT.

This clone was counted ten times or more. The rearrangement joins TRBV28 to TRBJ1-6, with D perhaps TRBD1 (5 bases). V lost 5 bases, J lost 6 bases, and 17 bases lay in between. This CDR3 is 16 amino acids long. The germline V gene encodes CDR1 MDHEN and CDR2 SYDVKM. The CDR3 DNA is TGTGCCAGCAGTGCCCCAGGGAGGGGAGTTAATTCACCCCTCCACTTT. Translating gives CASSAPGRGVNSPLHF.